These 17 T cell receptor beta chains were all obtained from the same sample, sequenced in a study of cytomegalovirus exposure and HLA in healthy donors. PCR primers comprised 60 Vbeta and 13 Jbeta primers. The table came from immunoSEQ multiplex PCR; TCRdb's copy has only in-frame clones and leaves some out. Altogether approximately 240,000 clones are present, 82% being singletons, with the ten largest covering 5.4%. Material: PBMCs. These receptors originate from a woman aged 35 to 49 in good health and CMV-seropositive.

The rearrangement links TRBV9 to TRBJ2-1; tentative D call: TRBD1 (6 bases). Germline V gene lookup returns CDR1 SGDLS and CDR2 YYNGEE. V was trimmed by 0 bases and J by 4 bases, leaving 11 bases between them. This CDR3 comprises 15 residues. CDR3: CASSVEGHPYNEQFF. For the CDR3, the DNA is TGTGCCAGCAGCGTAGAGGGACATCCATACAATGAGCAGTTCTTC.

V gene TRBV19 combines with J gene TRBJ2-4; 9 bases are shared with TRBD2. Germline V gives CDR1 LNHDA, CDR2 SQIVND (reference sequence). The CDR3 extends over 16 amino acids. Trimming took 7 bases from V and 0 from J; bases not matched to a gene: 7. The CDR3 DNA sequence: TGTGCCAGTACCGAGGGACTAGCAGCAGCCAAAAACATTCAGTACTTC. Translation gives CASTEGLAAAKNIQYF.

J is TRBJ1-5 and V is TRBV28; D not certain. Trimming cost V 2 bases and J 4 bases, with 9 bases left between them. Germline V gene sequence: CDR1 MDHEN, CDR2 SYDVKM. This CDR3 is built from 14 residues. CDR3 sequence: CASSLGQRNQPQHF. The CDR3, as DNA: TGTGCCAGCAGTTTAGGCCAGCGGAATCAGCCCCAGCATTTT.

The chain recombines TRBV27 with TRBJ2-1; unclear D gene. Germline V gives CDR1 MNHEY, CDR2 SMNVEV (reference sequence). Trimming took off 4 bases at V and 5 bases at J, with 6 bases between the two ends. CDR3 length equals 12 residues. The CDR3 sequence: CASSYLDNEQFF. The CDR3 DNA reads as TGTGCCAGCAGTTACTTAGACAATGAGCAGTTCTTC.

This chain uses TRBV28 with TRBJ2-1; the match to TRBD2 covers 7 bases. CDR3 length: 16 amino acids. Trimming removed 2 bases from V and 0 bases from J; junction bases left unmatched: 4. The germline V gene encodes CDR1 MDHEN and CDR2 SYDVKM. For the CDR3, the DNA is TGTGCCAGCAGTTTAGGGGGGGTGGGCTCCTACAATGAGCAGTTCTTC. Its translation: CASSLGGVGSYNEQFF.

The V and J genes are TRBV13 and TRBJ2-3, with a tentative D call TRBD2 (5 bases). V was cut by 5 bases and J by 1 base, with 10 bases left in between. The CDR3 is 14 residues long. The germline CDR1 and CDR2 sequences are PRHDT and FYEKMQ (reference sequence). CDR3 residues: CASSLPGGTDTQYF. The CDR3, as DNA: TGTGCCAGCAGCCTCCCCGGGGGCACAGATACGCAGTATTTT.

The chain recombines TRBV4-2 with TRBJ1-6; a possible D gene is TRBD1 (6 bases). The CDR3 is 16 residues long. Germline assignment: CDR1 LGHNA and CDR2 YNFKEQ. The V and J ends lost 0 bases and 8 bases respectively, with 14 bases between them. DNA for the CDR3: TGTGCCAGCAGCCAAGATGTCCAGGGGTTGGATTCACCCCTCCACTTT. Protein sequence: CASSQDVQGLDSPLHF.

V usage is TRBV19 and J usage is TRBJ2-2; 8 bases agree with TRBD1. J was trimmed by 6 bases and V by 8 bases; bases with no gene match: 5. Germline CDR1 and CDR2: LNHDA and SQIVND (reference sequence). The CDR3 is made up of 13 amino acids. The CDR3 DNA follows: TGTGCCAGTGGGGACAGGCTCCCCGGGGAGCTGTTTTTT. Translation: CASGDRLPGELFF. Together with reference TRBV19 and TRBJ2-2, the CDR3 gives the full variable domain: DGGITQSPKYLFRKEGQNVTLSCEQNLNHDAMYWYRQDPGQGLRLIYYSQIVNDFQKGDIAEGYSVSREKKESFPLTVTSAQKNPTAFYLCASGDRLPGELFFGEGSRLTVL.

This chain joins TRBV7-2 and TRBJ2-1; 8 nucleotides agree with TRBD2. The J segment lost 10 bases and the V segment lost 0 bases, leaving 11 bases of the junction unmatched. The CDR3 is made up of 16 amino acids. Germline V gene data show CDR1 as SGHTA and CDR2 as FQGNSA. The CDR3 coding sequence is TGTGCCAGCAGCTTAGCCGGGACTAGGGTCGGTGAGGAGCAGTTCTTC. It encodes CASSLAGTRVGEEQFF.

For the CDR3, the DNA is TGTGCCAGCAGCTTAGGAGGGCGGGGGAGGACCCAGTACTTC. Amino acids: CASSLGGRGRTQYF. The chain recombines TRBV7-8 with TRBJ2-5; 7 positions agree with TRBD2. CDR3 length equals 14 residues. The V and J ends lost 1 base and 7 bases, in that order; junction bases with no gene match: 6. Germline loops: CDR1 SGHVS, CDR2 FQNEAQ. The whole variable domain, filled in from reference TRBV7-8 and TRBJ2-5, reads GAGVSQSPRYKVAKRGQDVALRCDPISGHVSLFWYQQALGQGPEFLTYFQNEAQLDKSGLPSDRFFAERPEGSVSTLKIQRTQQEDSAVYLCASSLGGRGRTQYFGPGTRLLVL.

The genes are TRBV7-2 and TRBJ1-2; D uncertain. The germline V and J ends were trimmed by 5 bases and 5 bases, with 15 bases remaining between them. CDR1 is SGHTA and CDR2 is FQGNSA in the germline V gene. This CDR3 has 14 amino acids. The CDR3: CASSPQPDSYGYTF. CDR3 bases: TGTGCCAGCAGCCCCCAACCAGACTCGTATGGCTACACCTTC.

The chain couples TRBV27 to TRBJ2-5, with a tentative D call TRBD2 (6 bases). There are 14 residues in the CDR3. Germline-derived CDR1 and CDR2 are MNHEY and SMNVEV (reference sequence). The ends were cut back, 10 bases at V and 5 bases at J, with 20 bases in the middle. The CDR3 sequence is CATRPTGGMETQYF. DNA of the CDR3: TGTGCCACCCGACCGACTGGGGGGATGGAGACCCAGTACTTC.

This chain uses TRBV2 with TRBJ2-5, with 12 positions matching TRBD2. This CDR3 has 15 residues. Per the germline V gene, CDR1 is SNHLY and CDR2 is FYNNEI. Trimming at V came to 6 bases and at J to 5 bases, leaving 7 bases not matched to a gene. The CDR3 here is CASRATSGRSETQYF. The CDR3 nucleotides read TGTGCCAGCAGGGCAACTAGCGGGAGGTCGGAGACCCAGTACTTC.

The V gene is TRBV7-2, the J gene TRBJ2-7; D is possibly TRBD1 (6 bases). Trimming removed 2 bases at V and 5 bases at J, with 16 bases between. Germline CDR1 and CDR2: SGHTA and FQGNSA. The CDR3 runs 15 residues. The chain's CDR3 is CASSLLGDTRDEQYF. CDR3 coding DNA: TGTGCCAGCAGCTTACTCGGGGACACTCGCGACGAGCAGTACTTC.

This clone came up once. V is TRBV5-5 and J is TRBJ1-1, with D possibly being TRBD1 (5 bases). CDR1 SGHKS and CDR2 YYEKEE come from the germline V gene (reference sequence). Trimming took 2 bases from V and 4 from J, leaving 9 bases between them. This CDR3 region has 13 residues. CDR3 residues: CASSLRGVTEAFF. DNA for the CDR3: TGTGCCAGCAGCTTACGGGGGGTCACTGAAGCTTTCTTT.

Written as DNA, the CDR3 is TGTGCCAGCATCCGACTAGCGGGAACCTACGAGCAGTACTTC. It encodes CASIRLAGTYEQYF. V and J are TRBV2 and TRBJ2-7; 11 bases are shared with TRBD2. The J segment lost 2 bases and the V segment lost 7 bases, leaving 4 bases of the junction unmatched. The CDR3 covers 14 residues. Germline CDR1 SNHLY, CDR2 FYNNEI.

In this sample, this clone turned up a few times. This chain joins TRBV5-4 and TRBJ2-4, with 9 positions matching TRBD2. The trim removed 2 bases at V and 5 bases at J, leaving 8 bases unmatched. Germline values: CDR1 SGHNT, CDR2 YYREEE (reference sequence). There are 16 residues in the CDR3. The CDR3 spells CASSFGGGAVENIQYF. The CDR3 DNA reads TGTGCCAGCAGCTTCGGCGGGGGGGCCGTCGAAAACATTCAGTACTTC. Looking up the rest from reference TRBV5-4 and TRBJ2-4 gives the full variable domain: ETGVTQSPTHLIKTRGQQVTLRCSSQSGHNTVSWYQQALGQGPQFIFQYYREEENGRGNFPPRFSGLQFPNYSSELNVNALELDDSALYLCASSFGGGAVENIQYFGAGTRLSVL.